This T cell receptor beta chain was identified during a study of blood T cell repertoires in COVID-19. Study-wide background: COVID-19 samples from acute and convalescent phases originated in the United States, Italy and Spain. In each case, the material was cDNA or gDNA derived from T cells, B-cell-depleted T cells, or PBMCs.

This CDR3 comprises 13 residues. The germline V and J ends were trimmed by 6 bases and 0 bases, with 8 bases remaining between them. CDR1 and CDR2 (germline): WNHNN, SYGVQD (reference sequence). As originally analysed: Estimation of nucleated cell counts relied on the amplification of reference gene primers. Profiled with immunoSEQ multiplex PCR; TCRdb holds only in-frame clones, not every one. The DNA was the basis for D and trimming; V, J and clone size are from that table. Among around 110,000 clones listed, 90% were seen once. The TCR sequence derives from a human donor with active COVID-19. The donor label of this sample is uncertain. This chain connects TRBV10-1 to TRBJ1-2; TRBD1 might be the D (5 bases). Sequencing was done on a sample of peripheral blood. The CDR3 region has the DNA TGCGCCAGCAGCGGACATCCTAACTATGGCTACACCTTC. Amino acid sequence: CASSGHPNYGYTF.